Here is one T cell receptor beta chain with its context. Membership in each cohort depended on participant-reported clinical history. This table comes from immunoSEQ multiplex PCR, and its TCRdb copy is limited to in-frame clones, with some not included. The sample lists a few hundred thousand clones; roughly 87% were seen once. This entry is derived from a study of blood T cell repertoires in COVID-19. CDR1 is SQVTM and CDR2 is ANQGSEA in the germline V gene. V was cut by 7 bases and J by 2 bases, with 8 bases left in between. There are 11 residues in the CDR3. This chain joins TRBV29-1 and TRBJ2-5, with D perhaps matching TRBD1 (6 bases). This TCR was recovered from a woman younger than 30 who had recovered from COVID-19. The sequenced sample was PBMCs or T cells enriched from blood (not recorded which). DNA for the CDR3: TGCAGCGGGACAGCGCAAGAGACCCAGTACTTC. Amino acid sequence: CSGTAQETQYF.